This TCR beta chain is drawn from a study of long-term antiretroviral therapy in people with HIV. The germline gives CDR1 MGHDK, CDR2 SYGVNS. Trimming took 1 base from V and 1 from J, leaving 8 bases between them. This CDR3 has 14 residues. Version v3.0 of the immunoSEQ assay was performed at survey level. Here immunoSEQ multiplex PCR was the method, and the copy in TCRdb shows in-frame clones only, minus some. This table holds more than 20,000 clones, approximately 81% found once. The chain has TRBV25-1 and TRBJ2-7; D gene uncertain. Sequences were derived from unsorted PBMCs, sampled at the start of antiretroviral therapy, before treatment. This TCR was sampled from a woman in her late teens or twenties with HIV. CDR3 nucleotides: TGTGCCAGCAGTGAATCGAGGAATTCCTACGAGCAGTACTTC. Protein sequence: CASSESRNSYEQYF.